What follows are 20 T cell receptor beta chains derived from one specimen sequenced in a study of shared clonotypes between healthy human individuals. Using immunoSEQ multiplex PCR, the repertoire was profiled, and TCRdb retains in-frame clones only, with some absent. The sample yields about 2.3 million clones, 92% seen once. Sequencing was done on a sample of naive CD4+ T cells from PBMCs. Stated subset: CD45RA+ positively selected. The receptors here all came from a man younger than 30 in good health. Some clones in this sample may be carry-over from other donors' samples.

The chain links TRBV19 to TRBJ2-1; 12 bases line up with TRBD2. With 1 base clipped from V and 7 bases from J, the junction kept 8 bases outside the gene matches. Per the germline V gene, CDR1 is LNHDA and CDR2 is SQIVND (reference sequence). CDR3 length: 17 residues. The CDR3 reads CASSIGFGLAGTNEQFF. In DNA form, the CDR3 reads TGTGCCAGTAGTATAGGATTTGGACTAGCGGGAACGAATGAGCAGTTCTTC.

The chain carries TRBV28 and TRBJ2-3; unclear D gene. Germline V lookup: CDR1 MDHEN, CDR2 SYDVKM. The CDR3 loop spans 15 amino acids. The germline V and J ends were trimmed by 6 bases and 0 bases, with 13 bases remaining between them. The CDR3 protein is CASSLLPASTDTQYF. In nucleotides, the CDR3 is TGTGCCAGCAGCCTGCTGCCGGCTAGCACAGATACGCAGTATTTT. Filled out from reference TRBV28 and TRBJ2-3, the complete variable domain reads DVKVTQSSRYLVKRTGEKVFLECVQDMDHENMFWYRQDPGLGLRLIYFSYDVKMKEKGDIPEGYSVSREKKERFSLILESASTNQTSMYLCASSLLPASTDTQYFGPGTRLTVL.

The rearrangement links TRBV7-9 to TRBJ1-2, with TRBD1 identical over 7 bases. Germline lookup yields CDR1 SEHNR and CDR2 FQNEAQ (reference sequence). This CDR3 comprises 14 residues. V lost 5 bases, J lost 5 bases, and 8 bases stayed unmatched. CDR3 bases: TGTGCCAGCAGCCTCGGGACAGTCTTTTATGGCTACACCTTC. Amino acids: CASSLGTVFYGYTF.

The gene calls are TRBV18 and TRBJ1-1; 8 bases fit TRBD1. Germline CDR1 and CDR2: KGHSH and LQKENI. This CDR3 is 15 amino acids long. Trimming cost V 3 bases and J 1 base; bases outside gene matches: 4. CDR3 region: CASSPRGQGNTEAFF. The CDR3 nucleotides read TGTGCCAGCTCACCGCGCGGACAGGGGAACACTGAAGCTTTCTTT.

In its sample, this clone was seen a few times. Other DNA sequences in this sample translate to the same CDR3. The chain links TRBV2 to TRBJ2-5; D remains unclear. Per the germline V gene, CDR1 is SNHLY and CDR2 is FYNNEI. V gave up 4 bases and J gave up 3 bases, with 3 bases separating them. The CDR3 covers 11 residues. The CDR3 region is CASSVEETQYF. DNA for the CDR3: TGTGCCAGCAGTGTGGAAGAGACCCAGTACTTC.

The genes are TRBV7-9 and TRBJ2-2; 8 bases line up with TRBD2. Germline lookup yields CDR1 SEHNR and CDR2 FQNEAQ (reference sequence). The CDR3 is 16 amino acids. Trimming cost V 3 bases and J 2 bases; bases outside gene matches: 5. The DNA for the CDR3 is TGTGCCAGCAGCTTCAGGAGCGGGGGTAACACCGGGGAGCTGTTTTTT. Translated: CASSFRSGGNTGELFF.

The chain recombines TRBV5-4 with TRBJ2-5; 13 bases agree with TRBD2. V dropped 4 bases and J dropped 2; count of bases not matched to a gene: 8. The germline CDR1 and CDR2 sequences are SGHNT and YYREEE (reference sequence). This CDR3 contains 17 residues. CDR3 nucleotide sequence: TGTGCCAGCAGCCAACTCGGACTAGCGGGAGTTCAAGAGACCCAGTACTTC. Residues: CASSQLGLAGVQETQYF. The whole variable domain, filled in from reference TRBV5-4 and TRBJ2-5, reads ETGVTQSPTHLIKTRGQQVTLRCSSQSGHNTVSWYQQALGQGPQFIFQYYREEENGRGNFPPRFSGLQFPNYSSELNVNALELDDSALYLCASSQLGLAGVQETQYFGPGTRLLVL.

CDR3 sequence (DNA): TGTGCCAGCAGCTTAGTTTATGAGAGCGGGGGATACAATGAGCAGTTCTTC. Translation: CASSLVYESGGYNEQFF. The chain carries TRBV7-9 and TRBJ2-1, with 8 bases matching TRBD2. Looked up from germline, CDR1 is SEHNR and CDR2 is FQNEAQ (reference sequence). The CDR3 has 17 residues. The J segment lost 4 bases and the V segment lost 1 base, leaving 9 bases of the junction unmatched.

This clone was counted a single time. The chain uses TRBV4-2 and TRBJ2-1; no reliable D call. The CDR3 has 11 residues. V was shortened by 5 bases and J by 8 bases, with 7 bases between the two germline ends. The germline gives CDR1 LGHNA, CDR2 YNFKEQ. The CDR3 sequence: CASSLAHEQFF. The CDR3 region has the DNA TGTGCCAGCAGCTTGGCCCATGAGCAGTTCTTC.

CDR3 sequence reads: CASSWGQGFNIQPQHF. The CDR3 DNA reads TGTGCCAGCAGCTGGGGACAGGGGTTTAATATCCAGCCCCAGCATTTT. The gene calls are TRBV7-9 and TRBJ1-5, with TRBD1 matching 10 bases. After removal of 4 bases from V and 7 bases from J, the junction contained 10 bases not matched to a gene. Germline V gene lookup returns CDR1 SEHNR and CDR2 FQNEAQ (reference sequence). The CDR3 length is 16 residues.

The chain couples TRBV28 to TRBJ1-5; D possibly corresponds to TRBD1 (5 bases). The V end was cut by 7 bases, the J end by 4 bases, with 20 bases between. The CDR3 runs 16 residues. The germline gives CDR1 MDHEN, CDR2 SYDVKM. CDR3 DNA: TGTGCCAGCACCTCGGGCCGGGGGAAAAAAAATCAGCCCCAGCATTTT. Protein sequence: CASTSGRGKKNQPQHF.

This clone came up once. The V gene is TRBV27, the J gene TRBJ2-2; D might be TRBD1 (6 bases). The germline CDR1 and CDR2 sequences are MNHEY and SMNVEV (reference sequence). The CDR3 consists of 15 residues. V was clipped by 6 bases and J by 5 bases, with 16 bases between them. The CDR3 loop reads CASSERTVETGELFF. The CDR3 nucleotides are TGTGCCAGCAGCGAACGGACAGTAGAAACCGGGGAGCTGTTTTTT.

The chain links TRBV7-6 to TRBJ2-3, with a weak D call TRBD1 (6 bases). Germline V CDR1 and CDR2: SGHVS, FNYEAQ. Trimming took off 5 bases at V and 0 bases at J, with 15 bases between the two ends. This CDR3 spans 16 amino acids. The CDR3, as DNA: TGTGCCAGCAGCCCTAGCCGGACAGTTAGCACAGATACGCAGTATTTT. Protein sequence: CASSPSRTVSTDTQYF. The full variable domain, completed using reference TRBV7-6 and TRBJ2-3, is GAGVSQSPRYKVTKRGQDVALRCDPISGHVSLYWYRQALGQGPEFLTYFNYEAQQDKSGLPNDRFSAERPEGSISTLTIQRTEQRDSAMYRCASSPSRTVSTDTQYFGPGTRLTVL.

The chain couples TRBV5-1 to TRBJ2-7, with 7 bases identical to TRBD1. This CDR3 has 14 amino acids. Germline CDR1 reads SGHRS; CDR2 reads YFSETQ. V trimming: 4 bases; J trimming: 2 bases; junction bases outside the gene matches: 6. The CDR3 here is CASSPTGPPYEQYF. CDR3 sequence (DNA): TGCGCCAGCAGCCCGACAGGGCCCCCCTACGAGCAGTACTTC.

V and J are TRBV4-2 and TRBJ1-1, with no clear D. The CDR3 is 15 amino acids. The ends were cut back, 0 bases at V and 3 bases at J, with 11 bases in the middle. Per germline, CDR1 LGHNA and CDR2 YNFKEQ. The CDR3 bases are TGTGCCAGCAGCCAAGAAAGTGGAACCGACACTGAAGCTTTCTTT. This sequence encodes CASSQESGTDTEAFF.

J is TRBJ1-1 and V is TRBV7-3; D not resolved. This CDR3 is built from 15 residues. V was trimmed by 5 bases and J by 5 bases, leaving 18 bases between them. Germline V gene lookup returns CDR1 SGHTA and CDR2 FQGTGA. The chain's CDR3 is CASSGNPGVGTEAFF. The DNA for the CDR3 is TGTGCCAGCAGCGGAAATCCAGGAGTGGGAACTGAAGCTTTCTTT.

This rearrangement joins TRBV5-4 to TRBJ2-2; 12 bases are shared with TRBD2. This CDR3 has 16 amino acids. The germline V gene has CDR1 SGHNT and CDR2 YYREEE (reference sequence). The junction had 5 bases not matched to a gene; V was cut back by 4 bases and J by 4 bases. CDR3 amino acids: CASSNLAGGGTGELFF. Written as DNA, the CDR3 is TGTGCCAGCAGCAACCTAGCGGGAGGGGGCACCGGGGAGCTGTTTTTT. Full variable domain (outside the CDR3, taken from reference TRBV5-4 and TRBJ2-2): ETGVTQSPTHLIKTRGQQVTLRCSSQSGHNTVSWYQQALGQGPQFIFQYYREEENGRGNFPPRFSGLQFPNYSSELNVNALELDDSALYLCASSNLAGGGTGELFFGEGSRLTVL.

This chain links TRBV7-3 with TRBJ2-3; D might be TRBD1 or TRBD2, each matching 6 bases. This CDR3 spans 15 amino acids. Germline V gene sequence: CDR1 SGHTA, CDR2 FQGTGA. Trimming took off 8 bases at V and 0 bases at J, with 15 bases between the two ends. The CDR3 sequence: CASAPGATSTDTQYF. Here the CDR3 DNA reads TGTGCCAGCGCCCCGGGGGCCACTAGCACAGATACGCAGTATTTT.

This chain links TRBV28 with TRBJ2-7; tentatively, D is TRBD1 (5 bases). Trimming removed 2 bases from V and 3 bases from J, with 8 bases in between. Germline CDR1 is MDHEN and CDR2 is SYDVKM. This CDR3 has 13 amino acids. The CDR3: CASSLGADYEQYF. The DNA of the CDR3 is TGTGCCAGCAGTTTAGGGGCAGACTACGAGCAGTACTTC.

A single count supports this clone. The J gene is TRBJ2-3, the V gene TRBV5-1; D unresolved. This CDR3 region has 12 residues. Germline V CDR1 and CDR2: SGHRS, YFSETQ. V was pared by 7 bases and J by 3 bases, with 9 bases between. CDR3 coding DNA: TGCGCCAGCCAAAAGGGAACAGATACGCAGTATTTT. Protein product: CASQKGTDTQYF.